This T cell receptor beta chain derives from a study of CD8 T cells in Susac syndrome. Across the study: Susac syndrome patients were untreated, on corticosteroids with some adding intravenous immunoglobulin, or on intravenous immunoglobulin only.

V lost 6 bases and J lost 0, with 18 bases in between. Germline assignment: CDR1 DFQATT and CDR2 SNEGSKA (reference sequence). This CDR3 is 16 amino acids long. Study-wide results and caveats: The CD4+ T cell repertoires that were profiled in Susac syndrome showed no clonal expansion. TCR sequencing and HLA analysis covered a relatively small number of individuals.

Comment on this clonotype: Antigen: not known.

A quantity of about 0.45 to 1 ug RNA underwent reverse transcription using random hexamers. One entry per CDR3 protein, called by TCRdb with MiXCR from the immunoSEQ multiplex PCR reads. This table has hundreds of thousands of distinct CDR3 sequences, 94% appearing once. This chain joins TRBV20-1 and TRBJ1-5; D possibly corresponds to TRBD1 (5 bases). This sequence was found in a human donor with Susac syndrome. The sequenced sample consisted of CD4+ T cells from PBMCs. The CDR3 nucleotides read TGCAGTGCCCTCGGGGGAGGAGGACATAGCAATCAGCCCCAGCATTTT. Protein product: CSALGGGGHSNQPQHF.